The 23 T cell receptor beta chains given below trace back to one sample, sequenced in a study of T-cell reconstitution after alpha-beta-depleted transplantation in children. Unique molecular identifiers featured in how the TCRbeta library was prepared. TCRdb re-analysed the PCR reads in MiXCR, keeping a single row per CDR3 protein. The sample consists of approximately 430,000 distinct CDR3 sequences, around 15% of them appearing once. The material was PBMCs, mostly from graft donor cells, obtained 360 days after TCRalphabeta/CD19-depleted stem cell transplant. The receptors here all came from a boy in the first two years of life who had a stem cell transplant for Wiskott-Aldrich syndrome, so the T cells may come from the graft donor.

This clonotype was counted many times. The CDR3 protein is CASSSSRGRTVCYEQYF. The CDR3 DNA reads as TGTGCCAGCAGCTCTAGTAGGGGACGGACAGTTTGCTACGAGCAGTACTTC. This chain connects TRBV7-7 to TRBJ2-7, with TRBD1 as a possible D gene (6 bases). Germline CDR1 and CDR2: SSHAT and FNYEAQ (reference sequence). The CDR3 runs to 17 residues. Trimming left V 4 bases short and J 3 bases short, with 22 bases between.

This clonotype showed up many times. The rearrangement links TRBV7-2 to TRBJ2-3; D ambiguous. This CDR3 spans 15 amino acids. The ends were cut back, 5 bases at V and 0 bases at J, with 12 bases in the middle. Germline V CDR1 and CDR2: SGHTA, FQGNSA. CDR3 coding DNA: TGTGCCAGCAGCCCAGGTACCCCTAGCACAGATACGCAGTATTTT. Translated: CASSPGTPSTDTQYF.

This clonotype was seen only a few times. The V gene is TRBV7-2, the J gene TRBJ2-4, with TRBD1 matching over 9 bases. Germline values: CDR1 SGHTA, CDR2 FQGNSA. V was pared by 2 bases and J by 15 bases, with 8 bases of the junction left unmatched. The CDR3 runs 13 residues. CDR3 loop: CASSLIQDRGAYF. In DNA form, the CDR3 reads TGTGCCAGCAGCTTAATACAGGACAGGGGAGCGTACTTC.

This clonotype was seen more than once but under ten times. The CDR3 spells CASSQDVVGEQYF. CDR3 sequence (DNA): TGTGCCAGCAGCCAAGATGTGGTTGGCGAGCAGTACTTC. This rearrangement joins TRBV3-1 to TRBJ2-7, with no clear D. Germline CDR1 is LGHDT and CDR2 is YNNKEL (reference sequence). The germline V and J ends were trimmed by 0 bases and 6 bases, with 9 bases remaining between them. The CDR3 is made up of 13 amino acids.

The chain couples TRBV5-1 to TRBJ2-1; TRBD2 matches at 11 bases. After removal of 4 bases from V and 2 bases from J, the junction contained 14 bases not matched to a gene. The CDR3 spans 19 residues. Germline-derived CDR1 and CDR2 are SGHRS and YFSETQ. CDR3 in amino acids: CASSPRLAGTKNTYNEQFF. As DNA, the CDR3 is TGCGCCAGCAGCCCCCGACTAGCGGGGACTAAAAATACCTACAATGAGCAGTTCTTC.

The chain is built from TRBV2 and TRBJ2-3; D unresolved. V was cut by 8 bases and J by 0 bases, with 6 bases left in between. CDR1 is SNHLY, CDR2 FYNNEI, per germline. This CDR3 region has 12 residues. The CDR3 here is CASLSSTDTQYF. In nucleotides, the CDR3 is TGTGCCAGCTTATCTAGCACAGATACGCAGTATTTT.

In this sample, this clonotype turned up many times. V gene TRBV6-6 combines with J gene TRBJ2-4, with D tentatively TRBD1 or TRBD2 (6 bases each). Germline CDR1 reads MNHNY; CDR2 reads SVGAGI (reference sequence). The CDR3 loop spans 13 amino acids. Trimming shortened V by 4 bases and J by 8 bases, and 12 bases separated the two germline ends. The DNA for the CDR3 is TGTGCCAGCAGTTCTGGGGGGCGTTACATTCAGTACTTC. It specifies CASSSGGRYIQYF.

This chain joins TRBV27 and TRBJ2-4, with 9 bases matching TRBD2. The V gene's germline CDR1 is MNHEY and CDR2 SMNVEV (reference sequence). V shed 5 bases and J 0 bases; nucleotides not matched to a gene: 5. This CDR3 has 16 amino acids. The CDR3 DNA is TGTGCCAGCAGTCCTAGCGGGGTCCTAGCCAAAAACATTCAGTACTTC. Its translation is CASSPSGVLAKNIQYF.

The chain employs TRBV13 and TRBJ1-2, with a tentative D call TRBD1 (5 bases). The CDR3 loop spans 14 amino acids. The V end lost 5 bases, the J end lost 4 bases, and 14 bases lay between the germline ends. CDR1 is PRHDT and CDR2 is FYEKMQ in the germline V gene (reference sequence). CDR3 loop: CASSPSDRIYGYTF. The CDR3 DNA sequence: TGTGCCAGCAGCCCTTCCGACAGAATCTATGGCTACACCTTC.

The genes are TRBV11-3 and TRBJ2-1; maybe TRBD2 (5 bases). Looked up from germline, CDR1 is SGHNT and CDR2 is YENEEA. V lost 3 bases and J 5 bases, leaving 17 bases between the germline ends. The CDR3 runs 16 residues. The CDR3 DNA sequence: TGTGCCAGCAGCTTTCAGCCTAGCCTTTTAAACAATGAGCAGTTCTTC. Its protein product is CASSFQPSLLNNEQFF.

This clonotype came up a few times. The chain uses TRBV6-2 or TRBV6-3 and TRBJ2-4; 7 bases fit TRBD1. The J segment lost 0 bases and the V segment lost 5 bases, leaving 7 bases of the junction unmatched. CDR1 is MNHEY, CDR2 SVGEGT, per germline. This CDR3 region has 16 residues. The CDR3 loop is CASSPWTGLAKNIQYF. In DNA form, the CDR3 reads TGTGCCAGCAGTCCGTGGACAGGTCTAGCCAAAAACATTCAGTACTTC.

This clonotype was recorded a few times. V is TRBV29-1 and J is TRBJ2-7, with D unclear. V gave up 5 bases and J gave up 4 bases, with 18 bases separating them. This CDR3 is 14 amino acids long. CDR1 and CDR2 (germline): SQVTM, ANQGSEA. Here the CDR3 reads CSVLTASFGYEQYF. DNA for the CDR3: TGCAGCGTTCTTACGGCTAGTTTTGGGTACGAGCAGTACTTC.

The chain employs TRBV6-2 or TRBV6-3 and TRBJ2-3; D gene ambiguous. The CDR3 is 13 residues long. V gave up 4 bases and J gave up 8 bases, with 13 bases separating them. Per the germline V gene, CDR1 is MNHEY and CDR2 is SVGEGT. CDR3: CASSSGYWTTQYF. In nucleotides, the CDR3 is TGTGCCAGCAGTTCGGGCTACTGGACTACGCAGTATTTT.

This clonotype was counted a few times. The rearrangement uses TRBV24-1 and TRBJ2-3; the D gene is possibly TRBD1 (5 bases). The germline V gene encodes CDR1 KGHDR and CDR2 SFDVKD. The CDR3 consists of 15 residues. The V and J ends lost 0 bases and 4 bases respectively, with 10 bases between them. In DNA, the CDR3 is TGTGCCACCAGTGATTTGGGGAAAGGGGCAGATACGCAGTATTTT. Translation gives CATSDLGKGADTQYF.

This clonotype was detected a few times. The rearrangement joins TRBV12-3 or TRBV12-4 to TRBJ1-3; tentatively, D is TRBD1 (5 bases). The CDR3 has 14 amino acids. V was shortened by 5 bases and J by 0 bases, with 8 bases between the two germline ends. The CDR3 DNA sequence: TGTGCCAGCAGTATAGGGGTCTCTGGAAACACCATATATTTT. Translating it yields CASSIGVSGNTIYF.

The gene calls are TRBV27 and TRBJ2-1, with D possibly matching TRBD2 (6 bases). The CDR3 contains 15 residues. From germline, CDR1 is MNHEY and CDR2 SMNVEV (reference sequence). V lost 4 bases and J lost 5, with 15 bases in between. CDR3 protein: CASSYTGTLNNEQFF. In nucleotides, the CDR3 is TGTGCCAGCAGTTACACCGGGACTCTCAACAATGAGCAGTTCTTC.

The chain uses TRBV20-1 and TRBJ1-5, with a possible D match to TRBD1 (5 bases). The germline gives CDR1 DFQATT, CDR2 SNEGSKA (reference sequence). This CDR3 spans 13 amino acids. Trimming removed 3 bases from V and 4 bases from J, with 10 bases in between. CDR3 sequence: CSASRKGNQPQHF. The CDR3, as DNA: TGCAGTGCTAGTCGGAAGGGGAATCAGCCCCAGCATTTT.

This clonotype was recorded a few times. The V gene is TRBV30, the J gene TRBJ2-7; D may correspond to TRBD1 or TRBD2 (5 bases each). V lost 2 bases and J 3 bases, leaving 8 bases between the germline ends. The CDR3 runs 12 residues. Germline CDR1 GTSNPN, CDR2 SVGIG (reference sequence). CDR3 in DNA: TGTGCCTGGAGTCGGGACGGCTACGAGCAGTACTTC. This encodes CAWSRDGYEQYF.

The chain carries TRBV21-1 and TRBJ2-1; TRBD2, as called in the table, went unchecked against the DNA. TRBV21-1 is marked as a pseudogene. The CDR3 has 22 residues. CDR3 DNA sequence: TGTGCCAGCAGCAAAGGGGGTAACTTGACAGCCCAAACGGGAGTCATGAACAATGAGCAGTTCTTC. This codes for CASSKGGNLTAQTGVMNNEQFF.

This clonotype appeared a few times. The DNA of the CDR3 is TGTGCCAGCAGTTTCAGGGAGACTCAAGAGACCCAGTACTTC. This gives the protein CASSFRETQETQYF. The rearrangement joins TRBV28 to TRBJ2-5; possibly TRBD1 or TRBD2 for D (5 bases each). From germline, CDR1 is MDHEN and CDR2 SYDVKM. The ends were cut back, 3 bases at V and 2 bases at J, with 10 bases in the middle. The CDR3 runs to 14 residues.

This clonotype has just a few counts. The V and J genes are TRBV5-1 and TRBJ2-1; 7 nucleotides align to TRBD2. V shed 4 bases, J shed 5 bases, and the junction held 18 bases outside the gene matches. The germline CDR1 and CDR2 sequences are SGHRS and YFSETQ. This CDR3 is built from 18 residues. The CDR3 is CASSPGLYKPTPHNEQFF. The CDR3, as DNA: TGCGCCAGCAGCCCGGGACTATATAAACCAACCCCCCACAATGAGCAGTTCTTC.

This clonotype was seen a handful of times. The CDR3 nucleotides are TGCGCCAGCAGCTTGGGGCCAACGGGACAGGGAACCTACGAGCAGTACTTC. Its protein is CASSLGPTGQGTYEQYF. The chain uses TRBV5-1 and TRBJ2-7; 9 bases fit TRBD1. Germline values: CDR1 SGHRS, CDR2 YFSETQ. The CDR3 consists of 17 residues. V shed 0 bases, J shed 2 bases, and the junction held 9 bases outside the gene matches.

The chain links TRBV27 to TRBJ2-7; TRBD1 agrees at 9 bases. The ends lost 6 bases at V and 2 bases at J; junction bases unmatched: 8. Germline CDR1 is MNHEY and CDR2 is SMNVEV (reference sequence). The CDR3 spans 15 residues. Here the CDR3 reads CASSPTGGFAYEQYF. DNA for the CDR3: TGTGCCAGCAGCCCGACAGGGGGATTCGCCTACGAGCAGTACTTC.